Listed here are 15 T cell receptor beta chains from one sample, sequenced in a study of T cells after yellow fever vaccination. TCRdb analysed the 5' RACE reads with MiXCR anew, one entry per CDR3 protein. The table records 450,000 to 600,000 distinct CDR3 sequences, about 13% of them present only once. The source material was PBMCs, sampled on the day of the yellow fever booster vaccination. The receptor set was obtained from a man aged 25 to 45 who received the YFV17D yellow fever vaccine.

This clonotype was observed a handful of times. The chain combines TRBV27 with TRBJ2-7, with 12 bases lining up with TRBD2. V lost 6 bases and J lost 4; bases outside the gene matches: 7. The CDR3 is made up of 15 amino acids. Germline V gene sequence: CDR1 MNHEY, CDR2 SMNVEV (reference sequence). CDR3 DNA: TGTGCCAGCAGAGACACTAGCGGGAGGCTTTACGAGCAGTACTTC. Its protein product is CASRDTSGRLYEQYF.

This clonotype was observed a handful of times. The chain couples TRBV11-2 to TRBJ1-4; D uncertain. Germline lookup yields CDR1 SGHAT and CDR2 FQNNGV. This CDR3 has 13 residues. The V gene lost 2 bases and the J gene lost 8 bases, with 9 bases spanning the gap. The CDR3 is CASSLFRTEKLFF. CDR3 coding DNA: TGTGCCAGCAGCTTATTCCGTACCGAAAAACTGTTTTTT.

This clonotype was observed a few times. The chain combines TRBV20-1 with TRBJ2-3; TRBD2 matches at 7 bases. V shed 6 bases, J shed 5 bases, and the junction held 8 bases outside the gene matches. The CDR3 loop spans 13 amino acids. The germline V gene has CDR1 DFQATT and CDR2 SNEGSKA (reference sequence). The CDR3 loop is CSATRGELDTQYF. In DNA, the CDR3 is TGCAGTGCGACCCGGGGGGAGTTAGATACGCAGTATTTT.

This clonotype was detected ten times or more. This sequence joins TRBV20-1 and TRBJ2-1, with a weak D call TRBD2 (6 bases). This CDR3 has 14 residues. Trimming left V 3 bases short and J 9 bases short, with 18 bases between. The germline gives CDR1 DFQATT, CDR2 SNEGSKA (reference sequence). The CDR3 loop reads CSASVQFFGGEQFF. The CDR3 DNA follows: TGCAGTGCTAGTGTCCAATTTTTCGGGGGTGAGCAGTTCTTC.

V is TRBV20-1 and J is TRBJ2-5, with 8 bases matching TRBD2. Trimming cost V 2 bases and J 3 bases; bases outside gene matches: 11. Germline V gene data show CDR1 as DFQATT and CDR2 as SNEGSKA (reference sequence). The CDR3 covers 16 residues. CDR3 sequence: CSARPGSGRGEETQYF. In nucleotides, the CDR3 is TGCAGTGCTAGACCTGGAAGCGGGAGAGGGGAAGAGACCCAGTACTTC.

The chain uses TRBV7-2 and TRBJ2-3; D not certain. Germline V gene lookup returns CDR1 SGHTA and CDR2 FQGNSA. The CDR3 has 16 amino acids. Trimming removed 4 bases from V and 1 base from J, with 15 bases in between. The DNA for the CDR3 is TGTGCCAGCAGCTCACTGCCAGAGATACGCACAGATACGCAGTATTTT. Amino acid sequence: CASSSLPEIRTDTQYF.

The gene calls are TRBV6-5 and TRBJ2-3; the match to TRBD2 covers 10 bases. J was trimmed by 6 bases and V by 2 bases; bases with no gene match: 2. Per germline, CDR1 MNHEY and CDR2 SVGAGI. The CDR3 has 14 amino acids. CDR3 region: CASSYTSGKDTQYF. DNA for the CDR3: TGTGCCAGCAGTTACACTAGCGGGAAGGATACGCAGTATTTT.

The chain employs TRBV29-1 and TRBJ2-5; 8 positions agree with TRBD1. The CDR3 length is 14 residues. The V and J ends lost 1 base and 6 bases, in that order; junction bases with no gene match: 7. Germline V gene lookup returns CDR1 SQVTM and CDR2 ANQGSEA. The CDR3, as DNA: TGCAGCGTTGAAGGGGGACAGGCCTTAAAGACCCAGTACTTC. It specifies CSVEGGQALKTQYF.

CDR3 nucleotide sequence: TGCGCCAGCAGCCAAGGGACCCAGGCGGGAGGTCTAGAGACCCAGTACTTC. Protein product: CASSQGTQAGGLETQYF. J is TRBJ2-5 and V is TRBV4-3; 8 bases are shared with TRBD2. The CDR3 is 17 amino acids. Germline CDR1 is LGHNA and CDR2 is YSLEER. With 1 base clipped from V and 4 bases from J, the junction kept 11 bases outside the gene matches.

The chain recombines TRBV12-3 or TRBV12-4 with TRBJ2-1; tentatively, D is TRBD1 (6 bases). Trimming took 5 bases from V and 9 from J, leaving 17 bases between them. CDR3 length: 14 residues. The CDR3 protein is CASSLLTGRVEQFF. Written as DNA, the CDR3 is TGTGCCAGCAGTCTGTTAACAGGGAGAGTTGAGCAGTTCTTC.

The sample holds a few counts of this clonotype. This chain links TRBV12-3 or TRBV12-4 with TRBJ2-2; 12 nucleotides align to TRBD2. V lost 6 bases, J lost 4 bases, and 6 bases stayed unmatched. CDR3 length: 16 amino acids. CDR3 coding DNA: TGTGCCAGCAGCTTACGACTAGCGGGAGTCACCGGGGAGCTGTTTTTT. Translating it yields CASSLRLAGVTGELFF.

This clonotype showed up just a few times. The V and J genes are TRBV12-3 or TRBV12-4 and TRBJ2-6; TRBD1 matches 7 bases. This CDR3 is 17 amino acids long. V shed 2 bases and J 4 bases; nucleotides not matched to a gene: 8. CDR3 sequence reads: CASSLNRGVDGANVLTF. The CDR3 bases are TGTGCCAGCAGTTTAAACAGGGGAGTTGACGGGGCCAACGTCCTGACTTTC.

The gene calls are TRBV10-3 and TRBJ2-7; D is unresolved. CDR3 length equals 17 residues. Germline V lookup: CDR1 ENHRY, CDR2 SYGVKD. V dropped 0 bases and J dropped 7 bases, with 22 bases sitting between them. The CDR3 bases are TGTGCCATCAGTGAGTCAGACCTCCGGGCCCCGCGAAGGGAGCAGTACTTC. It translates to CAISESDLRAPRREQYF.

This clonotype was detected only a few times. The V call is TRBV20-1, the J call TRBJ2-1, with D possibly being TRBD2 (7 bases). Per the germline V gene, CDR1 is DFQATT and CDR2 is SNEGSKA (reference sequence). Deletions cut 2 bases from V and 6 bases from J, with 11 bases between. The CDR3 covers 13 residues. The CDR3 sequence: CSARRGARNEQFF. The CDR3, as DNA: TGCAGTGCTAGACGGGGGGCGCGCAATGAGCAGTTCTTC.

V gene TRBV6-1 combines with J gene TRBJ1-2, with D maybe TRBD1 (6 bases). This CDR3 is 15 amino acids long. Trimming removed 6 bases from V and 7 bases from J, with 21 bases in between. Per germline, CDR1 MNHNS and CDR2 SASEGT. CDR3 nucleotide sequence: TGTGCCAGCAGGGCCGGGACCCAAGTGGGGGCTGGCTACACCTTC. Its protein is CASRAGTQVGAGYTF.